Ten or more counts support the clone carrying this T cell receptor (beta chain). Its cognate antigen is unknown. This sample is drawn from a study of T cell repertoires in cytomegalovirus infection. Overall study: It was the public TCR beta signatures that indicated both CMV infection and matching HLA type.

TCRdb used MiXCR to reprocess the reads, holding one entry per CDR3 protein. The table records roughly 230,000 distinct CDR3 sequences, more than 15% of them present only once. Trimming removed 2 bases from V and 0 bases from J, with 11 bases in between. Germline assignment: CDR1 MDHEN and CDR2 SYDVKM. This CDR3 contains 16 residues. Points from the study as a whole: In two of eight donors, the top clonotype was HLA-C-restricted CMV-specific. Carriers of CMV and the relevant HLA type were discriminated by public TCR beta frequency.

The sequenced sample consisted of CD8+ T cells from PBMCs. The receptor was derived from a human donor in good health (CMV status not recorded). Some clones in this sample may be carry-over from other donors' samples. The chain joins TRBV28 to TRBJ1-5; D possibly corresponds to TRBD1 (6 bases). The CDR3 DNA follows: TGTGCCAGCAGTTTAGGACAGATATATAGCAATCAGCCCCAGCATTTT. This sequence encodes CASSLGQIYSNQPQHF.